This T cell receptor beta chain was obtained from a study of cytomegalovirus exposure and HLA in healthy donors. Study-wide findings and caveats: After further analysis at a later stage, around 17,000 TCR beta sequences were associated with HLA alleles at 0.05 false discovery rate. Available immune exposure information covered CMV serostatus only.

This CDR3 has 12 residues. V trimming: 7 bases; J trimming: 5 bases; junction bases outside the gene matches: 6. Germline assignment: CDR1 SQVTM and CDR2 ANQGSEA. In regard to this clone: Its antigen is not identified.

Donors consisted of healthy bone marrow donors. Vbeta (60) and Jbeta (13) primers were used in the PCR. Clones were sequenced by immunoSEQ multiplex PCR, and TCRdb holds only the in-frame ones, with some missing. The table includes under 150,000 clones, roughly 83% detected once. Sequencing was done on a sample of PBMCs. The sequence was collected from a girl aged 2 to 10 in good health and CMV-seronegative. This chain uses TRBV29-1 with TRBJ2-3; 7 bases map to TRBD2. The CDR3 loop is CSGGGEVDTQYF. The CDR3, as DNA: TGCAGCGGGGGGGGTGAGGTAGATACGCAGTATTTT.